The sequence of this TCR beta chain was determined in a study of CD8+ T cells in alopecia areata (dated by TCRdb to 2016 to 2019). Describing the broader study: The study used high-throughput TCRbeta sequencing to examine T cell clonal expansion in alopecia areata, in both the C3H/HeJ mouse model and human patients. Scalp clonality was compared among normal scalp (n=4), patchy alopecia areata scalp (n=8), and alopecia totalis/universalis scalp (n=8). The RNA source kit depended on sample type: the PAXgene miRNA kit for fixed scalp, the miRNeasy kit for PBMCs, and the RNeasy kit for mouse skin. In humans, TCRbeta sequencing was performed on scalp tissue and on sorted CD4+ and CD8+ peripheral blood T cells from healthy controls and from patients with patchy or totalis/universalis alopecia areata. TCRbeta CDR3 regions were amplified by immunoSEQ multiplex PCR using 35 Vbeta forward and 13 Jbeta reverse primers.

On this clone itself: It lacks a known antigen. No base quality information exists; no much larger clone differs at one position.

Library preparation employed the immunoSEQ multiplex PCR assay. For TCR sequencing, RNA was extracted from every sample and reverse transcribed into cDNA to serve as template. First-strand cDNA was synthesized using SuperScript III with a 2:1 mix of oligo-dT and random hexamers. Amplification bias was assessed with a synthetic immune receptor repertoire, and residual bias was removed computationally. Concerning the study's data processing: Raw reads were preprocessed to remove errors, and CDR3 was defined according to IMGT conventions as the region from the conserved cysteine to phenylalanine. Clonality was computed as 1 minus the Shannon entropy, with the entropy normalized by log2 of the number of productive unique TCRs. Whether scalp clones were CD4 or CD8 was inferred by matching scalp TCRbeta sequences against CD4 and CD8 repertoires sorted from blood. TCRdb took over this immuneACCESS table, retaining in-frame rearrangements with V and J assigned. Such tables are incomplete; in checked studies, under half of the missing clones stem from an unresolved V gene, and the remainder is unexplained. The V and J calls and clone size come from that table; D and trimming were worked out from the DNA. The sample profile shows 35,000 or so clones; less than 55% of them were found once. Under 2% of the sample is taken by the ten largest.

CD4+ cells from roughly 5 biomarker-study patients were further sorted into CD25+CD127- cells. Lesional scalp punch biopsies and peripheral blood were obtained from alopecia areata patients. PBMCs were isolated by density centrifugation and stained for CD3, CD4 and CD8, after which CD4+ and CD8+ T cells were sorted on a FACSAria. Untreated alopecia areata patients were recruited as part of a multicenter biomarker study. What the study reported, not specific to this receptor: Unlike mouse skin, which is dominated by gammadelta T cells, normal human skin has resident alphabeta T cells that are also sequenced, and this complicates analysis of the scalp TCR repertoire. Compared with normal scalp, lesional scalp, particularly in alopecia totalis/universalis, had higher clonality and more expanded CD8+ clones, which suggests antigenic drive. Compared with mice, TCR sequences shared between patients were less clear, possibly partly because of HLA diversity across the patient population.

The TCR sequence derives from a human donor with alopecia areata. Material: CD4+ Tregs sorted from blood.

The nucleotides read TGTGCCATCAGTGCTGACCTCCAAGAGACCCAGTACTTC. The translation is CAISADLQETQYF. This chain joins TRBV10-3 to TRBJ2-5; the D gene remains uncertain. The CDR3 starts with the cysteine, ends with the phenylalanine, and has 13 residues. CDR3 DNA only is kept here, 39 bases in frame from base 1. The CDR1 and CDR2 encoded by the germline V gene are ENHRY and SYGVKD. Between the V and J ends, shortened by 4 bases and 1 base respectively, the junction contains 7 bases.